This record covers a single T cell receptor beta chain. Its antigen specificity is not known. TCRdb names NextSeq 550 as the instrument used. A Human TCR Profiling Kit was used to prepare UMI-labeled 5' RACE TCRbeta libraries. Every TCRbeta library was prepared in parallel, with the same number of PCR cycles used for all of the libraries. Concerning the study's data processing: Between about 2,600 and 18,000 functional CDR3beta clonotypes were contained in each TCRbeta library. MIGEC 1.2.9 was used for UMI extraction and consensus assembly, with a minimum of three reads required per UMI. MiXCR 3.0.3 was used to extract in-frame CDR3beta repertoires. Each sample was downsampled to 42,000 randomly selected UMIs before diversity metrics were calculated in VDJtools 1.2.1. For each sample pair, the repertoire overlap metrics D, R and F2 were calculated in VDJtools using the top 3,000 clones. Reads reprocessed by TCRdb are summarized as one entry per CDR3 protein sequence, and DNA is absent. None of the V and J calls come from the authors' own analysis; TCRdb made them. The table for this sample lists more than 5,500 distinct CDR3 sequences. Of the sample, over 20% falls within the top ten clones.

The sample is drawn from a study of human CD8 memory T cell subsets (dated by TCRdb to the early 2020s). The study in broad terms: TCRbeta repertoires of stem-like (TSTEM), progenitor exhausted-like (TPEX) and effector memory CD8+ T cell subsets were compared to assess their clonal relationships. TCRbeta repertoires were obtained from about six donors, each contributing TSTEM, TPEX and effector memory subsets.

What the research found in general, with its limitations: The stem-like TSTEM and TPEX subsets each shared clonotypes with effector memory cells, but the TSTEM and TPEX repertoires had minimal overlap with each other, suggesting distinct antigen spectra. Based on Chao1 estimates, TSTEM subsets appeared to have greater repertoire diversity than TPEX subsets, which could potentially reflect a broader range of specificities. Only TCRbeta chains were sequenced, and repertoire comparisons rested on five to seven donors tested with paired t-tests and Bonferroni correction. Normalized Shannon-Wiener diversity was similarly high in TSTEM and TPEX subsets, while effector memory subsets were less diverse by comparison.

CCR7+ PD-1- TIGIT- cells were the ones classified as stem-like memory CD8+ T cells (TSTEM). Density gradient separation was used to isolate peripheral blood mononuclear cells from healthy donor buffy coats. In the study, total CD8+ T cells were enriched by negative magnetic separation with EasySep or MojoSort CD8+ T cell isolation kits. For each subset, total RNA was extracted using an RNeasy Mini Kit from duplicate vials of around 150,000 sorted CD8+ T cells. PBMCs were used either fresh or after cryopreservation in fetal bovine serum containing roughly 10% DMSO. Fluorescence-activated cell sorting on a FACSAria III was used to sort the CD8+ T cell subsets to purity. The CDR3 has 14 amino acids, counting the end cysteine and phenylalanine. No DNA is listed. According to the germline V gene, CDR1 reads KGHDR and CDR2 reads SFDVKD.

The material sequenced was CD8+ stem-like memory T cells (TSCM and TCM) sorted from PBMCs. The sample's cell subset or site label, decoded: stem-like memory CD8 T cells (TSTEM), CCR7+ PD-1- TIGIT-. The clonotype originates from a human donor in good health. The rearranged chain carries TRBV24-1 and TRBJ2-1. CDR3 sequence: CATSDPSLVNEQFF.